Listed below are T cell receptor beta chains from one sample, sequenced in a study of Graves' ophthalmopathy and Graves' hyperthyroidism. MiXCR, run by TCRdb on the multiplex PCR reads, gives a single entry per CDR3 protein. The table shows about 240,000 distinct CDR3 sequences, with about 46% occurring only once. The sequenced material came from peripheral blood. These TCRs come from an adult man with Graves' ophthalmopathy. Each CDR3 is given with its conserved first and last residue.

J,V,CDR3
TRBJ1-3,TRBV4-2,CASSQDLGRSSGNTIYF
TRBJ2-7,TRBV9,CASSAQGNYEQYF
TRBJ2-5,TRBV12-3/TRBV12-4,CASSLRGYQETQYF
TRBJ2-5,TRBV7-9,CASRLLAGTQYF
TRBJ1-1,TRBV10-1,CASSEQITTEAFF
TRBJ2-2,TRBV20-1,CSARVIGELFF
TRBJ1-2,TRBV10-3,CAIRSDSGGYGYTF
TRBJ1-1,TRBV6-5,CASSAPTDVDTEAFF
TRBJ1-2,TRBV5-1,CASSLVQNYGYTF
TRBJ1-1,TRBV10-2,CASSDIRGGTEAFF
TRBJ1-1,TRBV19,CASSPGHPLDTEAFF
TRBJ1-5,TRBV6-6,CASRPGQGDQPQHF
TRBJ2-5,TRBV9,CASSRMGETQYF
TRBJ2-2,TRBV7-9,CASSLTSTTNGELFF
TRBJ2-7,TRBV20-1,CSARDPTYSSYEQYF